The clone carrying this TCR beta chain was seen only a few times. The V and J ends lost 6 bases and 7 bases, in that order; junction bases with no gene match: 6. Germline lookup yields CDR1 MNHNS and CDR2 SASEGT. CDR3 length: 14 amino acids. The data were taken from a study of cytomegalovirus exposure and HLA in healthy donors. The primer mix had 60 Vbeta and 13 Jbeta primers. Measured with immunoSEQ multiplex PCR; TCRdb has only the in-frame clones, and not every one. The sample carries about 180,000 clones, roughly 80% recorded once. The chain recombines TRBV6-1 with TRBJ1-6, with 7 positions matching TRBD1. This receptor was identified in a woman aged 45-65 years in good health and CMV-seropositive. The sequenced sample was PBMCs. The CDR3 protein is CASRTGWRNSPLHF. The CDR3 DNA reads TGTGCCAGCAGGACAGGGTGGAGAAATTCACCCCTCCACTTT.